These 14 T cell receptor beta chains came from one sample sequenced in a study of cytomegalovirus exposure and HLA in healthy donors. The PCR contained 60 Vbeta and 13 Jbeta primers. TCRdb's table, derived via immunoSEQ multiplex PCR, lists solely in-frame clones and lacks some. The sample includes around 140,000 clones, over 75% of them seen just once. The sequenced sample consisted of PBMCs. The source of these receptors is a male donor in good health and CMV-seropositive.

The chain uses TRBV9 and TRBJ2-3; TRBD2 agrees at 15 bases. Germline CDR1 and CDR2: SGDLS and YYNGEE. With V trimmed by 3 bases and J by 4 bases, 3 bases remained unmatched. There are 16 residues in the CDR3. CDR3 amino acids: CASSEGLAGGADTQYF. CDR3 DNA sequence: TGTGCCAGCAGCGAGGGACTAGCGGGAGGTGCAGATACGCAGTATTTT.

V and J are TRBV21-1 and TRBJ1-1. TRBV21-1 is a recognized pseudogene. The CDR3 is 13 residues long. The CDR3 loop reads CASSKALSLKAFF. DNA of the CDR3: TGTGCCAGCAGCAAAGCGCTTTCACTTAAAGCTTTCTTT.

J is TRBJ1-1 and V is TRBV28; the match to TRBD1 covers 9 bases. The germline V gene has CDR1 MDHEN and CDR2 SYDVKM. The CDR3 totals 13 residues. V shed 3 bases and J 9 bases; nucleotides not matched to a gene: 5. The CDR3 is CASSFGQGMKAFF. CDR3 DNA sequence: TGTGCCAGCAGTTTCGGACAGGGGATGAAAGCTTTCTTT.

The chain links TRBV9 to TRBJ1-5, with TRBD1 matching over 8 bases. The CDR3 totals 14 residues. Germline V gene data show CDR1 as SGDLS and CDR2 as YYNGEE. After removal of 3 bases from V and 6 bases from J, the junction contained 5 bases not matched to a gene. As DNA, the CDR3 is TGTGCCAGCAGCGGACAGGGGATCGGTCAGCCCCAGCATTTT. This sequence encodes CASSGQGIGQPQHF.

J is TRBJ1-1 and V is TRBV29-1; 8 bases fit TRBD1. Per the germline V gene, CDR1 is SQVTM and CDR2 is ANQGSEA. The CDR3 runs to 15 residues. V was clipped by 2 bases and J by 4 bases; unmatched bases: 9. CDR3 nucleotide sequence: TGCAGCGTTGAATTTTGGACAGGGAAAATCACTGAAGCTTTCTTT. It yields the protein CSVEFWTGKITEAFF. The whole variable domain, remainder taken from reference TRBV29-1 and TRBJ1-1, is SAVISQKPSRDICQRGTSLTIQCQVDSQVTMMFWYRQQPGQSLTLIATANQGSEATYESGFVIDKFPISRPNLTFSTLTVSNMSPEDSSIYLCSVEFWTGKITEAFFGQGTRLTVV.

The chain links TRBV29-1 to TRBJ2-7; 11 bases match TRBD1. The CDR3 sequence is 13 residues long. The ends lost 7 bases at V and 6 bases at J; junction bases unmatched: 8. Germline V gives CDR1 SQVTM, CDR2 ANQGSEA. The CDR3 nucleotides are TGCAGCGCCACCGGGACAGGGGGTGGCGAGCAGTACTTC. Its translation is CSATGTGGGEQYF.

This chain joins TRBV27 and TRBJ2-1; 14 nucleotides agree with TRBD2. Germline V gene lookup returns CDR1 MNHEY and CDR2 SMNVEV (reference sequence). V lost 5 bases, J lost 7 bases, and 4 bases stayed unmatched. The CDR3 is made up of 15 amino acids. The CDR3 sequence is CASSPGTSGSNEQFF. CDR3 sequence (DNA): TGTGCCAGCAGTCCCGGGACTAGCGGGAGTAATGAGCAGTTCTTC.

This clone was recorded only once. The V gene is TRBV18, the J gene TRBJ2-7, with D perhaps TRBD1 (5 bases). This CDR3 region has 14 residues. The V gene lost 3 bases and the J gene lost 5 bases, with 14 bases spanning the gap. Germline CDR1 reads KGHSH; CDR2 reads LQKENI. CDR3 loop: CASSPFRATNEQYF. CDR3 nucleotide sequence: TGTGCCAGCTCACCCTTCAGGGCCACCAACGAGCAGTACTTC.

The chain employs TRBV4-2 and TRBJ1-5; TRBD1 aligns across 7 bases. J was trimmed by 2 bases and V by 1 base; bases with no gene match: 5. Per the germline V gene, CDR1 is LGHNA and CDR2 is YNFKEQ. The CDR3 has 16 amino acids. CDR3 sequence (DNA): TGTGCCAGCAGCCAAGGGACAGGCGGACGCAATCAGCCCCAGCATTTT. Translating gives CASSQGTGGRNQPQHF.

Note on this clone: Sequence at one end of the junction differs from germline and may be a read error. The V and J genes are TRBV6-6 and TRBJ2-6; perhaps TRBD1 as D (5 bases). The CDR3 has 16 residues. Looked up from germline, CDR1 is MNHNY and CDR2 is SVGAGI (reference sequence). DNA of the CDR3: TGTGCCAGCAGTTACTCGACGGTTCTAGGGGCCAACGGCCTGACTTTC. Its translation is CASSYSTVLGANGLTF.

With regard to this clone: A junction end diverges from the germline sequence, so it may reflect a read error. The chain has TRBV11-2 and TRBJ2-4; possibly TRBD1 for D (6 bases). CDR3 length: 17 amino acids. Looked up from germline, CDR1 is SGHAT and CDR2 is FQNNGV. This CDR3 is CASSFDQAGVVKNSQYF. The CDR3 DNA reads TGTGCCAGCAGCTTTGATCAGGCAGGGGTGGTCAAAAACAGTCAGTACTTC.

This chain links TRBV5-1 with TRBJ2-7; 8 bases map to TRBD1. CDR1 is SGHRS and CDR2 is YFSETQ in the germline V gene. V gave up 0 bases and J gave up 1 base; unmatched junction bases: 3. The CDR3 runs 15 residues. Here the CDR3 DNA reads TGCGCCAGCAGCTTGGGACAGGGGATGTCCTACGAGCAGTACTTC. It codes for CASSLGQGMSYEQYF. The full variable domain, completed using reference TRBV5-1 and TRBJ2-7, is KAGVTQTPRYLIKTRGQQVTLSCSPISGHRSVSWYQQTPGQGLQFLFEYFSETQRNKGNFPGRFSGRQFSNSRSEMNVSTLELGDSALYLCASSLGQGMSYEQYFGPGTRLTVT.

The gene calls are TRBV19 and TRBJ1-2; D not certain. The germline V gene has CDR1 LNHDA and CDR2 SQIVND (reference sequence). The CDR3 has 14 residues. With 3 bases removed from V and 4 bases from J, the gap between germline ends came to 12 bases. As DNA, the CDR3 is TGTGCCAGTAGTATCGGGAAGGGCGTCTATGGCTACACCTTC. It codes for CASSIGKGVYGYTF.

This chain joins TRBV9 and TRBJ2-3; 14 positions agree with TRBD2. In germline, CDR1 is SGDLS, CDR2 YYNGEE. Trimming took 4 bases from V and 2 from J; bases not matched to a gene: 3. CDR3 length equals 16 residues. Here the CDR3 reads CASSTGLAGDTDTQYF. The CDR3 nucleotides read TGTGCCAGCAGCACGGGACTAGCGGGGGACACAGATACGCAGTATTTT.